This is a list of T cell receptor beta chains from one sample in a study of beta chain features in type 1 diabetes. Only in-frame clones appear in the TCRdb table, and some are missing; sequencing was by immunoSEQ multiplex PCR. The table includes a few hundred thousand clones, about 30% detected once. Sequencing used central memory CD4+ T cells from blood. The receptors were gathered from a man aged 25 to 40 in good health. CDR3s include the opening cysteine and the closing phenylalanine or tryptophan. The D gene is left open where the match is weak. Rows give clone size only sometimes, using once, few, many, or a class for an expanded clone.

J gene	D gene	V gene	clone size	CDR3 protein	CDR3 DNA
TRBJ2-2	TRBD2	TRBV7-2	few	CASSPRSGGGLTGELFF	TGTGCCAGCAGCCCACGGTCCGGCGGGGGACTCACCGGGGAGCTGTTTTTT
TRBJ2-3	-	TRBV6-5	-	CASSYGLALDTQYF	TGTGCCAGCAGTTACGGGTTAGCTCTAGATACGCAGTATTTT
TRBJ1-2	-	TRBV2	few	CASSEGTTDYGYTF	TGTGCCAGCAGTGAAGGTACCACAGACTATGGCTACACCTTC
TRBJ2-4	-	TRBV30	few	CAWKRVAKNIQYF	TGTGCCTGGAAAAGAGTAGCCAAAAACATTCAGTACTTC
TRBJ1-4	-	TRBV30	few	CAWSEPTGTGEKLFF	TGTGCCTGGAGTGAACCTACAGGGACGGGTGAAAAACTGTTTTTT
TRBJ2-2	-	TRBV5-1	-	CASSSSFKPNTGELFF	TGCGCCAGCAGCTCGAGCTTTAAGCCGAACACCGGGGAGCTGTTTTTT
TRBJ1-4	-	TRBV10-3	few	CATGGGGNEKLFF	TGTGCCACCGGAGGAGGTGGTAATGAAAAACTGTTTTTT
TRBJ1-3	TRBD1	TRBV29-1	-	CSVKTGVGNTIYF	TGCAGCGTCAAAACAGGGGTGGGAAACACCATATATTTT
TRBJ2-1	-	TRBV7-2	few	CASSARGATGNEQFF	TGTGCCAGCAGCGCACGGGGGGCGACGGGCAATGAGCAGTTCTTC
TRBJ2-5	TRBD1	TRBV5-1	few	CASSVAPGGAKTQYF	TGCGCCAGCAGCGTGGCGCCAGGGGGCGCGAAGACCCAGTACTTC
TRBJ1-1	-	TRBV28	few	CASSLSYNALGAFF	TGTGCCAGCAGTTTATCATATAACGCCCTGGGCGCTTTCTTT
TRBJ1-2	-	TRBV5-1	few	CASSLEDRVQGYTF	TGCGCCAGCAGCTTGGAAGACAGAGTCCAAGGCTACACCTTC
TRBJ1-2	-	TRBV30	-	CAWSNGAVDGYTF	TGTGCCTGGAGTAACGGGGCGGTTGATGGCTACACCTTC
TRBJ2-7	-	TRBV7-2	-	CASSLIGYEQYF	TGTGCCAGCAGCTTAATTGGCTACGAGCAGTACTTC
TRBJ2-3	-	TRBV30	-	CAWMTAPTSTDTQYF	TGTGCCTGGATGACGGCACCGACCTCCACAGATACGCAGTATTTT
TRBJ2-1	TRBD2	TRBV10-3	-	CAIRGTGTSGSSYNEQFF	TGTGCCATCAGGGGAACTGGGACTAGCGGGAGCTCCTACAATGAGCAGTTCTTC
TRBJ2-7	TRBD1	TRBV4-2	-	CASSQLVGTGFYEQYF	TGTGCCAGCAGCCAATTGGTTGGGACAGGGTTCTACGAGCAGTACTTC
TRBJ2-1	-	TRBV29-1	-	CSVGGASESSYNEQFF	TGCAGCGTGGGGGGGGCTAGCGAGAGCTCCTACAATGAGCAGTTCTTC
TRBJ2-5	TRBD2	TRBV5-4	-	CASSLELAGGPGETQYF	TGTGCCAGCAGCTTGGAGTTAGCGGGGGGGCCGGGAGAGACCCAGTACTTC
TRBJ2-3	-	TRBV27	few	CASSHRAGSADTQYF	TGTGCCAGCAGTCACCGGGCAGGGAGCGCAGATACGCAGTATTTT
TRBJ2-3	-	TRBV5-1	few	CASSLAQSSSTDTQYF	TGCGCCAGCAGCTTGGCCCAGTCGTCCAGCACAGATACGCAGTATTTT
TRBJ2-3	-	TRBV7-6	-	CASSATFSTDTQYF	TGTGCCAGCAGCGCGACGTTTAGCACAGATACGCAGTATTTT
TRBJ1-2	-	TRBV5-4	few	CASSLDSYGYTF	TGTGCCAGCAGTCTTGACAGCTATGGCTACACCTTC
TRBJ2-6	-	TRBV7-9	many	CASSLTTAGANVLTF	TGTGCCAGCAGCCTAACGACGGCTGGGGCCAACGTCCTGACTTTC
TRBJ2-1	TRBD1	TRBV2	-	CASRLTGFTYNEQFF	TGTGCCAGCAGGTTGACAGGGTTTACCTACAATGAGCAGTTCTTC
TRBJ2-1	-	TRBV30	few	CAWSVLGTGNEQFF	TGTGCCTGGAGTGTACTGGGAACAGGTAATGAGCAGTTCTTC
TRBJ2-1	TRBD1	TRBV4-1	few	CASSQEGTGGEQFF	TGCGCCAGCAGCCAAGAAGGGACAGGGGGTGAGCAGTTCTTC
TRBJ2-7	-	TRBV23-1	few	CASRGPENYEQYF	TGCGCCAGCAGGGGACCAGAGAACTACGAGCAGTACTTC
TRBJ1-1	-	TRBV2	-	CASSVLGMNTEAFF	TGTGCCAGCAGTGTTTTAGGCATGAACACTGAAGCTTTCTTT
TRBJ2-5	-	TRBV28	-	CASSLSRAGAETQYF	TGTGCCAGCAGTTTAAGTAGAGCCGGGGCAGAGACCCAGTACTTC
TRBJ2-1	TRBD2	TRBV25-1	few	CASTGLAGGSSYNEQFF	TGTGCCAGCACTGGACTAGCGGGAGGGAGCTCCTACAATGAGCAGTTCTTC
TRBJ2-7	-	TRBV28	few	CASRPGPDYEQYF	TGTGCCAGCAGGCCGGGACCGGACTACGAGCAGTACTTC
TRBJ2-1	TRBD2	TRBV27	-	CASSLSGGTYNEQFF	TGTGCCAGCAGTTTAAGCGGGGGAACCTACAATGAGCAGTTCTTC
TRBJ2-3	TRBD2	TRBV10-3	-	CAISESSGRADTQYF	TGTGCCATCAGTGAGTCTAGCGGGAGGGCAGATACGCAGTATTTT
TRBJ2-2	TRBD1	TRBV5-1	-	CASSLGTVAFDTGELFF	TGCGCCAGCAGCCTAGGGACAGTGGCCTTTGACACCGGGGAGCTGTTTTTT
TRBJ2-7	-	TRBV7-2	-	CASSLNRDTYEQYF	TGTGCCAGCAGCCTGAACCGGGACACCTACGAGCAGTACTTC
TRBJ1-1	-	TRBV27	-	CASSLSNRGTEAFF	TGTGCCAGCAGTTTATCGAATAGAGGTACTGAAGCTTTCTTT
TRBJ1-5	-	TRBV7-9	few	CASSLDGSGVSNQPQHF	TGTGCCAGCAGCTTAGATGGTTCAGGGGTAAGCAATCAGCCCCAGCATTTT
TRBJ2-1	-	TRBV18	-	CASSPLQRDEQFF	TGTGCCAGCTCACCACTACAGAGAGATGAGCAGTTCTTC
TRBJ2-6	-	TRBV2	few	CASSELDRASGANVLTF	TGTGCCAGCAGTGAACTAGACAGAGCCTCAGGGGCCAACGTCCTGACTTTC
TRBJ2-7	-	TRBV5-6	-	CASSLMVRGDYEQYF	TGTGCCAGCAGCTTGATGGTTAGGGGAGACTACGAGCAGTACTTC
TRBJ2-2	-	TRBV9	-	CASSVTLLGELFF	TGTGCCAGCAGCGTGACCCTCCTTGGGGAGCTGTTTTTT
TRBJ2-4	-	TRBV18	-	CASSPPQGPVQYF	TGTGCCAGCTCACCACCGCAGGGGCCGGTTCAGTACTTC
TRBJ1-1	-	TRBV5-1	-	CASVRGAGGDTEAFF	TGCGCCAGCGTGAGGGGGGCCGGAGGGGACACTGAAGCTTTCTTT
TRBJ1-4	TRBD1	TRBV7-9	-	CASSRGGTVWNEKLFF	TGTGCCAGCAGCCGCGGTGGGACAGTCTGGAATGAAAAACTGTTTTTT
TRBJ1-2	-	TRBV11-2	few	CASSLDLPAGYTF	TGTGCCAGCAGCTTAGATCTTCCGGCCGGCTACACCTTC
TRBJ2-7	TRBD1	TRBV7-2	few	CASSLFGQGSDEQYF	TGTGCCAGCAGCTTGTTCGGACAGGGGAGTGACGAGCAGTACTTC
TRBJ2-7	TRBD1	TRBV30	few	CACSTGQATYEQYF	TGTGCCTGTTCGACGGGACAGGCGACCTACGAGCAGTACTTC
TRBJ2-1	-	TRBV29-1	-	CSVDTFGVQFF	TGCAGCGTTGATACCTTTGGGGTTCAGTTCTTC
TRBJ1-5	-	TRBV30	few	CAWRGQGSGQPQHF	TGTGCCTGGAGGGGCCAAGGGTCGGGTCAGCCCCAGCATTTT
TRBJ2-4	-	TRBV19	few	CASSMTKNIQYF	TGTGCCAGTAGTATGACCAAAAACATTCAGTACTTC
TRBJ2-7	-	TRBV21-1	-	CASSKTGAYEQYF	TGTGCCAGCAGCAAAACAGGAGCCTACGAGCAGTACTTC
TRBJ2-5	TRBD2	TRBV7-2	many	CASSKGLAGAEETQYF	TGTGCCAGCAGCAAGGGACTAGCGGGAGCGGAGGAGACCCAGTACTTC